This record looks at one T cell receptor beta chain sequence and its context. Its antigen specificity is not known. The CDR3 goes from the cysteine to the phenylalanine over 14 residues. DNA was not recorded. From a lookup of the germline V gene, CDR1 and CDR2 are MDHEN and SYDVKM. The data derive from a study of monozygotic twins with inflammatory bowel disease (dated by TCRdb to about 2019). For the study in its entirety: The full study comprised 28 monozygotic twin pairs: nine German pairs (four IBD-concordant, five IBD-discordant) and 19 IBD-discordant Danish pairs. The search for disease-associated traits relied mainly on comparing, within discordant pairs, IBD patients with their genetically identical healthy co-twins. Each individual had, on average, about 151 000 unique TCRalpha sequences and 181 000 unique TCRbeta sequences available for analysis. What the work shows at the level of the full study, not this receptor alone: Different T cell subtypes could not be distinguished in the analysis. No single strong signal or clonotype linked to IBD turned up in the results, so the idea that one exists was not supported. Because patients were on differing immunosuppressive treatments, the repertoires may have picked up extra background noise and inter-individual variability. A decrease in TCRbeta repertoire diversity, as measured by inverse Simpson index, was observed in IBD patients compared with their healthy co-twins. Fewer clonotypes were shared with other individuals by IBD patients than by healthy twins, most markedly in patients showing signs of disease activity. No difference in repertoire similarity was observed between concordant and discordant twins, possibly owing to limited statistical power.

Receptor amplification or capture employed 5' RACE. Preparation of each TCR library used approximately 3,700 ng of total RNA. cDNA was synthesized with SMARTScribe reverse transcriptase in eight separate reactions per sample. Unique molecular identifiers containing a 6-nucleotide sample barcode were introduced through template switching during cDNA synthesis. Amplification of TCRalpha and TCRbeta cDNA involved two nested PCRs of approximately 17 and 9 cycles, and each PCR was followed by bead purification. Before amplification, cDNA was treated with uracil DNA-glycosylase and purified using the QIAquick PCR purification kit. The second PCR added Illumina TruSeq-compatible adapters along with sample-specific barcodes. Library quality and concentration were checked on TapeStation and Qubit, and libraries were pooled at around 5.3 ng each. Sequencing of pooled libraries was carried out on an Illumina HiSeq2500 single-index Rapid Run using 2 x 100 bp reads and custom sequencing primers. Regarding the original processing steps: PCR and sequencing errors were corrected by UMI-based consensus assembly using MiGEC version 1.2.6. V(D)J alignment, clonotype assembly and CDR3 extraction were performed with MiXCR version 2.1.1. To normalise gene usage, clonotype sharing and MAIT/NKT TCR abundance, the top 1000, 10 000 and 20 000 clonotypes in each sample were analysed. After downsampling to 27 000 UMIs, diversity was calculated as the inverse Simpson index using the vegan R package. Paired Mann-Whitney U tests were applied to discordant twin pairs, and Benjamini-Hochberg correction was used for multiple testing. TCRdb reprocessed the reads, reporting each CDR3 protein sequence once and no DNA. V and J calls and clone size were set by TCRdb, not the authors. This sample's table contains some 99,000 distinct CDR3 sequences. In total, the top ten clones hold 9.5% to 15% of the sample.

An approximately 2.5 ml peripheral blood sample was drawn into PAXgene tubes per donor and stored at -80°C. Without T cell sorting, total RNA was isolated from whole blood using the PAXgene blood miRNA kit on an automated QIAcube. Deep TCRalpha and TCRbeta repertoire profiling with unique molecular barcoding was performed on peripheral blood of monozygotic twin pairs concordant or discordant for inflammatory bowel disease. Smoking habits were recorded for all twin pairs, with individuals classified as current, former or never smokers. Here the chain combines TRBV28 and TRBJ2-7; checking the TCRdb D call of TRBD1 is not possible without DNA. The sequencing sample was made of blood. This clonotype was obtained from a human donor with ulcerative colitis or Crohn's disease, or a healthy co-twin of an affected twin (not recorded which). The CDR3 region reads CASSPGTEPYEQYF.